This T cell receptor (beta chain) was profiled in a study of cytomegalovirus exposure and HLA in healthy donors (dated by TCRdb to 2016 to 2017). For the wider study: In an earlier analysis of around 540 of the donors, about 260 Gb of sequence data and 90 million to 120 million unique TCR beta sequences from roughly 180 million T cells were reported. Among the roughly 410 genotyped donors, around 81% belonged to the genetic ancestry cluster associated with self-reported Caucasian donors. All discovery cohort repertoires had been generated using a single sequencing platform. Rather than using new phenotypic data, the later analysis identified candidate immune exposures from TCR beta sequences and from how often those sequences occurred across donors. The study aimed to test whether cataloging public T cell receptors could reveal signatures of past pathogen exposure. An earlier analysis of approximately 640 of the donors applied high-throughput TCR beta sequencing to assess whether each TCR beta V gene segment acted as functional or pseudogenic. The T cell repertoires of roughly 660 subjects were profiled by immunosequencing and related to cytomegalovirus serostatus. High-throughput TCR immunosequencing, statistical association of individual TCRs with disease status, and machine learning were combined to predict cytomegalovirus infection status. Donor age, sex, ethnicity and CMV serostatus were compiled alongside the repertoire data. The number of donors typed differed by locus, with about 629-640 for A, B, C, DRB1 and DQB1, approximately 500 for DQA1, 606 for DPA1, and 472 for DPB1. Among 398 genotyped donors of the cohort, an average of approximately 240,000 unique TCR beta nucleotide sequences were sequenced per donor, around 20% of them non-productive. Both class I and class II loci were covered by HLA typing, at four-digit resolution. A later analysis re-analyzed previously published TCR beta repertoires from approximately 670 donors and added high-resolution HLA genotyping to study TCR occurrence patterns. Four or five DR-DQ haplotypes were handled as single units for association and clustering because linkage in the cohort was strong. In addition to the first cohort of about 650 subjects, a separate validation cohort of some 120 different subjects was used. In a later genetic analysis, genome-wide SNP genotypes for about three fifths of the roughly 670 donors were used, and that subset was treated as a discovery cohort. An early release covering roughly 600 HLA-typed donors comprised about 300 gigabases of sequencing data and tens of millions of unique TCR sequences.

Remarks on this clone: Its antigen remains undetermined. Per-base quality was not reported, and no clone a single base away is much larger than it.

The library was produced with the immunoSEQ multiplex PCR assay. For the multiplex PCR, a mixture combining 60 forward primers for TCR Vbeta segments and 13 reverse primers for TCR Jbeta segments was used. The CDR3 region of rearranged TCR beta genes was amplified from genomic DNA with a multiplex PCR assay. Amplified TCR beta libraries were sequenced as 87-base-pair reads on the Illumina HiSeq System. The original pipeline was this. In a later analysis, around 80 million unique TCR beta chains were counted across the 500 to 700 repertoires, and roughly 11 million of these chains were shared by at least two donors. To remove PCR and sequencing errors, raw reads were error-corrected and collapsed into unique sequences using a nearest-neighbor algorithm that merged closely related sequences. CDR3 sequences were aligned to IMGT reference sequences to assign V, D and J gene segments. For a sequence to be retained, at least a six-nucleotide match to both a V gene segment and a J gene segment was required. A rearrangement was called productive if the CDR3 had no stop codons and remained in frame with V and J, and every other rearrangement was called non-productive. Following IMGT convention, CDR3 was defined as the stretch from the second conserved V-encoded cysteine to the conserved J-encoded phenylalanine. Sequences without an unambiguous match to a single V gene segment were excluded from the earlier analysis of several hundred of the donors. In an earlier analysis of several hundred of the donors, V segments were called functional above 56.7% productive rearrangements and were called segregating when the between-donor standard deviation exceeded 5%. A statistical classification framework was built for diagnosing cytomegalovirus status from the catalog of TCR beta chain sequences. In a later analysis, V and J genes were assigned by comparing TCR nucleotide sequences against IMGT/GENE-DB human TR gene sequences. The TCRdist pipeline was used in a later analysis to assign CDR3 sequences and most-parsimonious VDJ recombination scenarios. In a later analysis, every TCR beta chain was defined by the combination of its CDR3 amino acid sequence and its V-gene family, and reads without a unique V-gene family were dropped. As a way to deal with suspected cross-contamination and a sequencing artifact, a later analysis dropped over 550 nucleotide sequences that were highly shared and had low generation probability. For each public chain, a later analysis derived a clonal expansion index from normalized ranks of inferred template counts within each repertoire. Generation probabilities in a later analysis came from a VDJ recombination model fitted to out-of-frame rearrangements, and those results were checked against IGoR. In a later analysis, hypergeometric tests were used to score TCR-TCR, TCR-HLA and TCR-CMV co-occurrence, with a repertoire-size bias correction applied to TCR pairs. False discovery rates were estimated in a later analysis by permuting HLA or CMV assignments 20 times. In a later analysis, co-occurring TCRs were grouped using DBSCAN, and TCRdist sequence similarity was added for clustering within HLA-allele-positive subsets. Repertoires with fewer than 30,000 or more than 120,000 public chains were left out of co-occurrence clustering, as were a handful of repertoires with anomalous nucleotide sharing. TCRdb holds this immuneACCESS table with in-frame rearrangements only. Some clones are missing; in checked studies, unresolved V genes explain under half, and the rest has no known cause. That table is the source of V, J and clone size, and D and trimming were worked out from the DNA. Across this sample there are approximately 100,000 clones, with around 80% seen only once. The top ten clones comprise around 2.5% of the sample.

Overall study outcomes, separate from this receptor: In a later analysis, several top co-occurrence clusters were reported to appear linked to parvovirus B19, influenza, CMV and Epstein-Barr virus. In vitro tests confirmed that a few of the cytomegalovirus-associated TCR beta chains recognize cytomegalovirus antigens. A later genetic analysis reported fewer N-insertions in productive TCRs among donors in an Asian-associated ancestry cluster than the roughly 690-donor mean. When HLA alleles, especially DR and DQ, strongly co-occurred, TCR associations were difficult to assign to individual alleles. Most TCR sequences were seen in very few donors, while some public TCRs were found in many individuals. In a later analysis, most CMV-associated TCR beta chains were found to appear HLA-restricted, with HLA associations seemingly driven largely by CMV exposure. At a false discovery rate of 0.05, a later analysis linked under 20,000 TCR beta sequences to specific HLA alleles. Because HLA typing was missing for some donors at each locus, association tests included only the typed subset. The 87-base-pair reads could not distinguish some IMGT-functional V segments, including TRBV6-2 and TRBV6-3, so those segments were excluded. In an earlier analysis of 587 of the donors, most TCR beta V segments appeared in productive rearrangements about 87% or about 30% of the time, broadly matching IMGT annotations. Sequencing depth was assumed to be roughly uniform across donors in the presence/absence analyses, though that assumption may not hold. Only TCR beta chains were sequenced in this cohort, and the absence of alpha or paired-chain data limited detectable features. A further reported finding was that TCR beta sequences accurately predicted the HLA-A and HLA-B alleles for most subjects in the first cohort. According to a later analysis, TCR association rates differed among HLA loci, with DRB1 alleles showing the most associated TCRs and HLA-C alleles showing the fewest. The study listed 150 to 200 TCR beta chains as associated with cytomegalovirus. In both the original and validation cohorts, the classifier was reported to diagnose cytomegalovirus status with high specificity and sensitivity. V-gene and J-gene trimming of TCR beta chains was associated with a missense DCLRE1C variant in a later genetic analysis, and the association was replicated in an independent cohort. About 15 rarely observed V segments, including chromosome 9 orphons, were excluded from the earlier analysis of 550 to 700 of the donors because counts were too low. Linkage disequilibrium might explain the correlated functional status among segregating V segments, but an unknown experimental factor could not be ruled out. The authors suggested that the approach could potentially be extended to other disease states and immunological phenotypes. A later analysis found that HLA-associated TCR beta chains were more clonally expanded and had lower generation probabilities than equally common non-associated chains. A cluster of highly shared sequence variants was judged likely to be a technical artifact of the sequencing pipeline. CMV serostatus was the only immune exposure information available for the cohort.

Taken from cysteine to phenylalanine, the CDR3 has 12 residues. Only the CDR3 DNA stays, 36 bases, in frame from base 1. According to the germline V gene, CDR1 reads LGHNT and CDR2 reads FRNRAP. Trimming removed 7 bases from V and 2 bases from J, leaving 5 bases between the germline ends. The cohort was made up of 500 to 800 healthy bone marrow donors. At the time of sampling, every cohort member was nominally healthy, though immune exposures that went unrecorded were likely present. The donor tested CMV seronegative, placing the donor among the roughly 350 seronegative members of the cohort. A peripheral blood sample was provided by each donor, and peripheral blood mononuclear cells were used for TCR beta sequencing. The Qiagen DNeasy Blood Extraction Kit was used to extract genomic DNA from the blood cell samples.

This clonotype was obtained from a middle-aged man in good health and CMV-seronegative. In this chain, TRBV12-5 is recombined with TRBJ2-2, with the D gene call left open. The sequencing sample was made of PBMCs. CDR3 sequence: CASAVNTGELFF. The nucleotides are TGTGCTAGTGCCGTCAACACCGGGGAGCTGTTTTTT.